The source of this T cell receptor (beta chain) is a study of beta chain features in type 1 diabetes. Broader study findings: More deletions and fewer insertions at VDJ junctions were found in patients with type 1 diabetes. In patients and controls equally, PCR might favor templates that are shorter. Type 1 diabetes patients had moderately but significantly shorter TCRB CDR3s in all four CD4+ subsets. Within the patient group, naive, central memory and Treg TCRB repertoires appeared more similar to each other than within healthy donors.

Comments on this clone: As yet, its antigen is unknown.

The germline V gene has CDR1 LGHNA and CDR2 YNFKEQ. This CDR3 contains 15 residues. The V and J ends lost 0 bases and 9 bases, in that order; junction bases with no gene match: 5. The isolated RNA, all of it, was reverse transcribed, so expressed TCRB transcripts were what got sequenced. Profiled with immunoSEQ multiplex PCR; TCRdb holds only in-frame clones, not every one. The data show approximately 17,000 clones, under 80% seen once. Naive, central memory, regulatory and stem cell-like memory cells within the CD4+ compartment were sorted using CD45RO/CCR7/CD25/CD127/CD95/CD27. The V call is TRBV4-2, the J call TRBJ1-6, with 7 bases that match TRBD1. Sequencing was carried out using stem cell memory CD4+ T cells from blood. This receptor was obtained from a man aged 25-45 years with type 1 diabetes. The CDR3 DNA reads as TGTGCCAGCAGCCAAGAAGGGGCAGGGGGTTCACCCCTCCACTTT. This codes for CASSQEGAGGSPLHF.